Sequencing of this T cell receptor beta chain was carried out in a study of T cell responses to AZD1222 COVID-19 vaccine. Study-wide background: Second-dose timings of about 4 or about 12 weeks were pooled. The study, taken as a whole, reports: Most donors were white British, females outnumbered males, and clonal diversity was possibly underestimated.

Produced via immunoSEQ multiplex PCR; TCRdb's table is partial and in-frame only. The sample contains 150,000 or so clones, over 75% of which appear only once. This CDR3 has 14 residues. Germline CDR1 and CDR2: MNHEY and SVGAGI. After removal of 7 bases from V and 4 bases from J, the junction contained 5 bases not matched to a gene. A word on this clone: As yet, its antigen is unknown.

This sample comprised peripheral blood, obtained on day 0 of AZD1222 vaccination. The sequence derives from an adult in good health. The chain combines TRBV6-5 with TRBJ1-3, with 9 bases fitting TRBD1. Here the CDR3 reads CASTSGQGGNTIYF. CDR3 bases: TGTGCCAGCACTAGCGGACAGGGGGGAAACACCATATATTTT.